This passage covers 22 T cell receptor beta chains from one sample sequenced in a study of T cells after yellow fever vaccination (dated by TCRdb to the late 2010s). Libraries were built with 5' RACE. The instrument given in TCRdb is Illumina NovaSeq 6000. TCRdb's own reprocessing of the public reads used fastp at Q25 and MiXCR and kept productive beta chains. Rows merge per CDR3 protein into single entries with the most common DNA and genes. In this sample the table shows over 250,000 distinct CDR3 sequences, approximately 4% of which occur a single time. The top ten clones comprise 20% to 25% of the sample. What this sample's treatment or condition label stands for: live attenuated yellow fever vaccine strain. The sequenced sample was PBMCs, obtained 5 days after the yellow fever booster vaccination. These receptors all stem from a man between 18 and 35 years old who received the YFV17D yellow fever vaccine.

This chain connects TRBV11-2 to TRBJ2-7; D remains unclear. CDR3 length equals 12 residues. Germline lookup yields CDR1 SGHAT and CDR2 FQNNGV. With 2 bases removed from V and 6 bases from J, the gap between germline ends came to 8 bases. The CDR3 DNA follows: TGTGCCAGCAGCTTAAACAGACTCGAGCAGTACTTC. It yields the protein CASSLNRLEQYF. Looking up the rest from reference TRBV11-2 and TRBJ2-7 gives the full variable domain: EAGVAQSPRYKIIEKRQSVAFWCNPISGHATLYWYQQILGQGPKLLIQFQNNGVVDDSQLPKDRFSAERLKGVDSTLKIQPAKLEDSAVYLCASSLNRLEQYFGPGTRLTVT.

This clonotype showed up just a few times. The V gene is TRBV2, the J gene TRBJ1-5, with D possibly matching TRBD1 (6 bases). Germline V gene lookup returns CDR1 SNHLY and CDR2 FYNNEI. The CDR3 consists of 14 residues. The V end was cut by 2 bases, the J end by 3 bases, with 8 bases between. Here the CDR3 reads CASSERTDNQPQHF. In DNA form, the CDR3 reads TGTGCCAGCAGTGAACGGACAGACAATCAGCCCCAGCATTTT.

The chain is built from TRBV7-2 and TRBJ1-2; D call uncertain. The germline CDR1 and CDR2 sequences are SGHTA and FQGNSA. CDR3 length: 14 amino acids. Between the trimmed V and J ends, which lost 1 base and 3 bases, there was a span of 9 bases. DNA for the CDR3: TGTGCCAGCAGCTTAGACAGTTTGTACTATGGCTACACCTTC. It encodes CASSLDSLYYGYTF.

This clonotype was seen a few times. V is TRBV7-9 and J is TRBJ1-4, with TRBD1 as a possible D gene (6 bases). The length of the CDR3 is 17 residues. V lost 3 bases to trimming and J lost 0 bases, with 14 bases between them. The germline V gene encodes CDR1 SEHNR and CDR2 FQNEAQ (reference sequence). CDR3 in DNA: TGTGCCAGCAGCTTCGACAGGCTGACTGCAACTAATGAAAAACTGTTTTTT. It codes for CASSFDRLTATNEKLFF.

This clonotype was counted at least ten times. The V call is TRBV9, the J call TRBJ2-1; 9 bases match TRBD2. Germline trimming cut 4 bases from V and 8 bases from J; bases unmatched to any gene: 13. The CDR3 runs 16 residues. Germline CDR1 is SGDLS and CDR2 is YYNGEE. CDR3 DNA sequence: TGTGCCAGCAGCCCCACGGGGAGCGGGGGGCTGGATGAGCAGTTCTTC. This codes for CASSPTGSGGLDEQFF.

This clonotype was observed many times. The chain has TRBV7-3 and TRBJ1-1; TRBD1 agrees at 9 bases. Germline CDR1 SGHTA, CDR2 FQGTGA. The junction had 7 bases not matched to a gene; V was cut back by 5 bases and J by 9 bases. The CDR3 has 13 amino acids. CDR3 nucleotides: TGTGCCAGCAGCGCGTCGGACAGGGGAAAAGCTTTCTTT. As protein: CASSASDRGKAFF.

This clonotype was observed a handful of times. This sequence joins TRBV12-3 or TRBV12-4 and TRBJ2-3; a weak D match, TRBD1 (6 bases). There are 15 residues in the CDR3. Between the trimmed V and J ends, which lost 5 bases and 1 base, there was a span of 13 bases. The CDR3 DNA is TGTGCCAGCAGTACCCGGGACACAGGCACAGATACGCAGTATTTT. Encoded protein: CASSTRDTGTDTQYF.

This sequence joins TRBV6-5 and TRBJ2-2; TRBD1 matches 8 bases. V gave up 5 bases and J gave up 1 base; unmatched junction bases: 6. The CDR3 has 16 amino acids. CDR1 is MNHEY, CDR2 SVGAGI, per germline. CDR3 region: CASSPGTGMNTGELFF. CDR3 sequence (DNA): TGTGCCAGCAGTCCCGGGACAGGCATGAACACCGGGGAGCTGTTTTTT.

J is TRBJ2-3 and V is TRBV5-6; no definite D call. Per the germline V gene, CDR1 is SGHDT and CDR2 is YYEEEE. This CDR3 is built from 14 residues. Between the trimmed V and J ends, which lost 0 bases and 6 bases, there was a span of 11 bases. CDR3: CASSLGLGSDTQYF. In DNA form, the CDR3 reads TGTGCCAGCAGCTTGGGACTGGGGTCGGATACGCAGTATTTT.

This rearrangement joins TRBV27 to TRBJ2-2; D gene uncertain. V was trimmed by 6 bases and J by 5 bases, leaving 13 bases between them. The germline V gene has CDR1 MNHEY and CDR2 SMNVEV (reference sequence). The CDR3 loop spans 14 amino acids. CDR3 residues: CASSLTPATGELFF. As DNA, the CDR3 is TGTGCCAGCAGCCTTACTCCGGCGACCGGGGAGCTGTTTTTT.

The sample holds many counts of this clonotype. The chain has TRBV4-1 and TRBJ2-2, with D perhaps matching TRBD2 (5 bases). Trimming shortened V by 0 bases and J by 4 bases, and 6 bases separated the two germline ends. Per germline, CDR1 MGHRA and CDR2 YSYEKL. This CDR3 spans 14 amino acids. The CDR3 loop reads CASSQEEGTGELFF. CDR3 nucleotides: TGCGCCAGCAGCCAAGAAGAGGGCACCGGGGAGCTGTTTTTT.

This clonotype was seen at least ten times. This chain links TRBV5-1 with TRBJ2-6; tentatively, D is TRBD1 (6 bases). Per germline, CDR1 SGHRS and CDR2 YFSETQ. V dropped 5 bases and J dropped 0 bases, with 9 bases sitting between them. This CDR3 spans 15 amino acids. This CDR3 is CASRVRGSGANVLTF. The DNA for the CDR3 is TGCGCCAGCAGGGTCAGGGGCTCTGGGGCCAACGTCCTGACTTTC.

V is TRBV29-1 and J is TRBJ1-1, with 9 bases that match TRBD1. Losses at the gene ends were 6 bases for V and 3 bases for J; bases not matched to a gene: 5. Germline loops: CDR1 SQVTM, CDR2 ANQGSEA. The CDR3 spans 13 residues. CDR3 sequence: CSVEGQGDTEAFF. Written as DNA, the CDR3 is TGCAGCGTGGAGGGACAGGGCGACACTGAAGCTTTCTTT.

This clonotype was observed a handful of times. The V gene is TRBV5-1, the J gene TRBJ2-2; possible D gene TRBD2, 7 bases. Germline CDR1 SGHRS, CDR2 YFSETQ. This CDR3 is 15 amino acids long. V dropped 9 bases and J dropped 4 bases, with 19 bases sitting between them. This CDR3 reads CATRGGRGFTGELFF. The CDR3 DNA reads TGCGCCACAAGGGGGGGACGAGGTTTCACCGGGGAGCTGTTTTTT.

Turning to this clonotype: The junction and the germline gene differ at one end; a read error may be behind it. The V and J genes are TRBV12-3 or TRBV12-4 and TRBJ1-1; tentative D call: TRBD1 (5 bases). The CDR3 has 15 amino acids. In nucleotides, the CDR3 is TGTGCCAGCAGTTTCCCGGGACTTATGAACACTGAAGCTCTCTTT. Translated, it gives CASSFPGLMNTEALF.

This clonotype was observed many times. The gene calls are TRBV7-9 and TRBJ1-2, with a possible D match to TRBD1 (6 bases). The CDR3 loop spans 14 amino acids. The V end was cut by 1 base, the J end by 8 bases, with 14 bases between. Germline V lookup: CDR1 SEHNR, CDR2 FQNEAQ (reference sequence). The CDR3 is CASSLESRGRGYTF. The CDR3 DNA reads TGTGCCAGCAGCTTAGAATCCCGGGGGCGCGGCTACACCTTC.

This clonotype was recorded at least ten times. V is TRBV20-1 and J is TRBJ2-5; D unresolved. This CDR3 has 14 residues. V was cut by 1 base and J by 1 base, with 10 bases left in between. Germline V lookup: CDR1 DFQATT, CDR2 SNEGSKA (reference sequence). CDR3 nucleotides: TGCAGTGCTAGAGGATACGGCTCCCAAGAGACCCAGTACTTC. Its translation: CSARGYGSQETQYF.

There are many counts of this clonotype. This rearrangement joins TRBV5-1 to TRBJ2-1; D gene unclear. Per germline, CDR1 SGHRS and CDR2 YFSETQ. The CDR3 length is 12 residues. Trimming pared 4 bases from V and 6 bases from J, leaving 8 bases between. Written as DNA, the CDR3 is TGCGCCAGCAGCCTCCCGGGCAATGAGCAGTTCTTC. Translating gives CASSLPGNEQFF.

The chain couples TRBV28 to TRBJ2-5; TRBD2 aligns across 7 bases. CDR1 is MDHEN and CDR2 is SYDVKM in the germline V gene. There are 13 residues in the CDR3. Trimming at V came to 8 bases and at J to 3 bases, leaving 6 bases not matched to a gene. The chain's CDR3 is CASLTAGEETQYF. The CDR3 region has the DNA TGTGCCAGCTTGACGGCGGGGGAAGAGACCCAGTACTTC.

The CDR3 sequence: CASSHTNGDSLGYTF. The CDR3 DNA is TGTGCCAGCAGCCACACGAACGGCGACAGTCTTGGCTACACCTTC. J is TRBJ1-2 and V is TRBV12-3 or TRBV12-4; D is perhaps TRBD1 (5 bases). The CDR3 consists of 15 residues. Deletions cut 6 bases from V and 7 bases from J, with 21 bases between.

In its sample, this clonotype was seen a few times. The chain links TRBV5-1 to TRBJ2-7; perhaps TRBD2 as D (5 bases). V lost 5 bases, J lost 6 bases, and 18 bases lay in between. The CDR3 consists of 14 residues. In germline, CDR1 is SGHRS, CDR2 YFSETQ. The CDR3 loop reads CASRHQGGLVEQYF. The CDR3 coding sequence is TGCGCCAGCAGACACCAAGGCGGGCTGGTCGAGCAGTACTTC.

This clonotype occurred a few times. V and J are TRBV6-5 and TRBJ2-2; 10 bases agree with TRBD2. CDR3 size: 16 residues. V trimming: 4 bases; J trimming: 3 bases; junction bases outside the gene matches: 5. Germline V gene sequence: CDR1 MNHEY, CDR2 SVGAGI. The CDR3 reads CASSWLAGDYTGELFF. CDR3 in DNA: TGTGCCAGCAGTTGGCTAGCGGGGGACTACACCGGGGAGCTGTTTTTT.